This TCR beta chain was profiled in a study of identical twins. Study-wide results and caveats: Model-predicted out-of-frame TCR alpha sharing fell below observed values in monozygotic twins. In cord blood, abundant beta clonotypes had fewer insertions; memory showed no trend. Zero-insertion findings could be partly confounded by invariant cells (MAIT and iNKT cells).

At least ten counts were recorded for this clonotype. Its antigen remains unknown. Losses at the gene ends were 6 bases for V and 15 bases for J; bases not matched to a gene: 8. Germline-derived CDR1 and CDR2 are SGHVS and FQNEAQ. The length of the CDR3 is 11 residues. TCRdb ran MiXCR on the 5' RACE reads and lists one entry per CDR3 protein. The table records about 240,000 distinct CDR3 sequences, roughly an eighth of them present only once. The same specimen was also included in a second study, on yellow fever vaccine responses in identical twins. That paper states: Convergence reportedly seemed to mark part of the twins' vaccine T cell response, with personalization marking the rest.

Sequencing input: memory (CD45RO+) T cells sorted from blood. This clonotype was sampled from a woman aged 18-29 years in good health. The J gene is TRBJ2-1, the V gene TRBV7-8; 7 bases line up with TRBD2. The chain's CDR3 is CASSRGLGLFF. CDR3 DNA: TGTGCCAGCAGTCGCGGACTAGGGCTGTTCTTC. The full variable domain, with the rest looked up from reference TRBV7-8 and TRBJ2-1, is GAGVSQSPRYKVAKRGQDVALRCDPISGHVSLFWYQQALGQGPEFLTYFQNEAQLDKSGLPSDRFFAERPEGSVSTLKIQRTQQEDSAVYLCASSRGLGLFFGPGTRLTVL.